These T cell receptor beta chains were read from a single sample in a study of cytomegalovirus exposure and HLA in healthy donors. Data came from immunoSEQ multiplex PCR; TCRdb stores just in-frame clones and leaves some out. The data contain over 100,000 clones, approximately 79% of them seen just once; the ten biggest clones take up more than 2%. Input material: PBMCs. The receptors here all came from a young man in good health and CMV-seronegative. Both conserved end residues are part of each CDR3. D genes are given only for firm matches. Clone size appears in some rows only: once, few, many, or a class for an expanded clone.

j_gene: TRBJ2-3
len: 15
abundance: NA
v_gene: TRBV11-3
d_gene: TRBD2
CDR3aa: CASSYSGGAVDTQYF
CDR3nt: TGTGCCAGCAGCTATAGCGGGGGGGCCGTAGATACGCAGTATTTT

j_gene: TRBJ2-1
len: 10
abundance: NA
v_gene: TRBV7-9
d_gene: NA
CDR3aa: CSSSLEGLFF
CDR3nt: TGTTCCAGCAGCTTAGAGGGACTGTTCTTC

j_gene: TRBJ2-1
len: 18
abundance: NA
v_gene: TRBV7-9
d_gene: TRBD1
CDR3aa: CASSSWTGTELYYNEQFF
CDR3nt: TGTGCCAGCAGCTCCTGGACAGGGACCGAATTATACTACAATGAGCAGTTCTTC

j_gene: TRBJ1-1
len: 14
abundance: NA
v_gene: TRBV2
d_gene: NA
CDR3aa: CASSEARGYTEAFF
CDR3nt: TGTGCCAGCAGTGAAGCGCGGGGTTATACTGAAGCTTTCTTT

j_gene: TRBJ1-4
len: 13
abundance: once
v_gene: TRBV5-6
d_gene: TRBD1
CDR3aa: CASSSTRDRPMFF
CDR3nt: TGTGCCAGCAGCTCAACCCGGGACAGGCCTATGTTTTTT

j_gene: TRBJ2-3
len: 14
abundance: few
v_gene: TRBV6-5
d_gene: NA
CDR3aa: CASSTSYRTDTQYF
CDR3nt: TGTGCCAGCAGTACTAGCTACCGCACAGATACGCAGTATTTT

j_gene: TRBJ2-5
len: 12
abundance: NA
v_gene: TRBV4-2
d_gene: NA
CDR3aa: CASSQAQETQYF
CDR3nt: TGTGCCAGCAGCCAAGCACAAGAGACCCAGTACTTC

j_gene: TRBJ2-7
len: 14
abundance: NA
v_gene: TRBV6-1
d_gene: TRBD1
CDR3aa: CASSYRDSSYEQYF
CDR3nt: TGTGCCAGCAGTTATCGGGACAGCTCCTACGAGCAGTACTTC

j_gene: TRBJ2-7
len: 13
abundance: NA
v_gene: TRBV11-2
d_gene: TRBD2
CDR3aa: CASSFTSGGERYF
CDR3nt: TGTGCCAGCAGCTTTACTAGCGGGGGGGAGCGTTACTTC

j_gene: TRBJ2-1
len: 15
abundance: NA
v_gene: TRBV5-1
d_gene: TRBD2
CDR3aa: CASSLISGGDNEQFF
CDR3nt: TGCGCCAGCAGCTTGATTAGCGGGGGGGATAATGAGCAGTTCTTC

j_gene: TRBJ2-7
len: 14
abundance: NA
v_gene: TRBV6-6
d_gene: NA
CDR3aa: CASSYEADYYEQYF
CDR3nt: TGTGCCAGCAGTTACGAGGCAGATTACTACGAGCAGTACTTC

j_gene: TRBJ2-7
len: 15
abundance: NA
v_gene: TRBV27
d_gene: TRBD1
CDR3aa: CASSLRQGDPYEQYF
CDR3nt: TGTGCCAGCAGTTTACGGCAGGGGGACCCCTACGAGCAGTACTTC

j_gene: TRBJ2-1
len: 14
abundance: NA
v_gene: TRBV10-3
d_gene: TRBD1
CDR3aa: CAISRGQGVGEQFF
CDR3nt: TGTGCCATCAGCCGCGGACAGGGGGTGGGTGAGCAGTTCTTC

j_gene: TRBJ2-5
len: 14
abundance: NA
v_gene: TRBV5-4
d_gene: TRBD1
CDR3aa: CASSSDRDQETQYF
CDR3nt: TGTGCCAGCAGCTCTGACAGGGACCAAGAGACCCAGTACTTC

j_gene: TRBJ2-7
len: 17
abundance: once
v_gene: TRBV7-2
d_gene: TRBD1
CDR3aa: CASSLGGTRQGVDEQYF
CDR3nt: TGTGCCAGCAGCTTAGGAGGGACGAGACAGGGGGTTGACGAGCAGTACTTC

j_gene: TRBJ2-1
len: 12
abundance: NA
v_gene: TRBV9
d_gene: NA
CDR3aa: CASSAPPNEQFF
CDR3nt: TGTGCCAGCAGCGCCCCCCCAAATGAGCAGTTCTTC

j_gene: TRBJ2-3
len: 14
abundance: NA
v_gene: TRBV15
d_gene: NA
CDR3aa: CATSPSPSTDTQYF
CDR3nt: TGTGCCACCAGCCCCTCCCCTAGCACAGATACGCAGTATTTT

j_gene: TRBJ2-3
len: 15
abundance: NA
v_gene: TRBV5-1
d_gene: TRBD2
CDR3aa: CASSLQRGDTDTQYF
CDR3nt: TGCGCCAGCAGCCTCCAGCGGGGGGACACAGATACGCAGTATTTT

j_gene: TRBJ2-2
len: 12
abundance: once
v_gene: TRBV19
d_gene: NA
CDR3aa: CASSILTGELLF
CDR3nt: TGTGCCAGTAGTATCCTGACCGGGGAGCTGCTTTTT

j_gene: TRBJ2-5
len: 11
abundance: NA
v_gene: TRBV29-1
d_gene: NA
CDR3aa: CSVRPGETQYF
CDR3nt: TGCAGCGTGCGACCAGGGGAGACCCAGTACTTC

j_gene: TRBJ2-3
len: 17
abundance: NA
v_gene: TRBV5-4
d_gene: TRBD1
CDR3aa: CASSPRTGGLSTDTQYF
CDR3nt: TGTGCCAGCAGTCCCCGGACAGGGGGCCTGAGCACAGATACGCAGTATTTT

j_gene: TRBJ2-5
len: 15
abundance: NA
v_gene: TRBV6-1
d_gene: TRBD2
CDR3aa: CATAGTSGGKETQYF
CDR3nt: TGTGCCACAGCCGGGACTAGCGGGGGGAAAGAGACCCAGTACTTC

j_gene: TRBJ2-7
len: 14
abundance: NA
v_gene: TRBV7-8
d_gene: NA
CDR3aa: CASSLGGRIYEQYF
CDR3nt: TGTGCCAGCAGCTTAGGTGGCAGAATCTACGAGCAGTACTTC

j_gene: TRBJ1-5
len: 19
abundance: NA
v_gene: TRBV2
d_gene: NA
CDR3aa: CASSEALDLWGTANQPQHF
CDR3nt: TGTGCCAGCAGTGAAGCGCTGGATCTGTGGGGCACGGCGAATCAGCCCCAGCATTTT

j_gene: TRBJ2-5
len: 16
abundance: NA
v_gene: TRBV7-2
d_gene: TRBD2
CDR3aa: CASSLASGGAGETQYF
CDR3nt: TGTGCCAGCAGCTTGGCTAGCGGGGGGGCCGGGGAGACCCAGTACTTC

j_gene: TRBJ2-2
len: 16
abundance: once
v_gene: TRBV6-5
d_gene: NA
CDR3aa: CASSYDKGWKTGELFF
CDR3nt: TGTGCCAGCAGTTACGATAAGGGGTGGAAAACCGGGGAGCTGTTTTTT

j_gene: TRBJ1-3
len: 16
abundance: NA
v_gene: TRBV27
d_gene: NA
CDR3aa: CASSPRGGLVGNTIYF
CDR3nt: TGTGCCAGCAGTCCTCGGGGGGGGTTGGTTGGAAACACCATATATTTT

j_gene: TRBJ2-7
len: 16
abundance: NA
v_gene: TRBV5-6
d_gene: NA
CDR3aa: CASSFLQGGTFYEQYF
CDR3nt: TGTGCCAGCAGCTTCTTACAGGGGGGGACTTTCTACGAGCAGTACTTC

j_gene: TRBJ2-3
len: 16
abundance: NA
v_gene: TRBV9
d_gene: NA
CDR3aa: CASSVVETDNPDTQYF
CDR3nt: TGTGCCAGCAGCGTAGTCGAAACGGACAACCCAGATACGCAGTATTTT

j_gene: TRBJ2-5
len: 16
abundance: NA
v_gene: TRBV18
d_gene: TRBD1
CDR3aa: CASSPWDRGLQETQYF
CDR3nt: TGTGCCAGCTCACCCTGGGACAGGGGGCTTCAAGAGACCCAGTACTTC

j_gene: TRBJ1-5
len: 15
abundance: few
v_gene: TRBV6-5
d_gene: TRBD1
CDR3aa: CASSYSTQGDQPQHF
CDR3nt: TGTGCCAGCAGTTACTCAACCCAGGGGGATCAGCCCCAGCATTTT

j_gene: TRBJ2-7
len: 15
abundance: NA
v_gene: TRBV27
d_gene: TRBD1
CDR3aa: CASRSRPGQGNEQYF
CDR3nt: TGTGCCAGCAGAAGTCGACCGGGACAGGGGAACGAGCAGTACTTC

j_gene: TRBJ2-7
len: 14
abundance: NA
v_gene: TRBV6-1
d_gene: NA
CDR3aa: CASSEVGVSYEQYF
CDR3nt: TGTGCCAGCAGTGAAGTGGGAGTCTCCTACGAGCAGTACTTC

j_gene: TRBJ2-7
len: 13
abundance: NA
v_gene: TRBV5-1
d_gene: NA
CDR3aa: CASSPREGGEQYF
CDR3nt: TGCGCCAGCAGCCCCCGAGAGGGAGGAGAGCAGTACTTC

j_gene: TRBJ1-3
len: 14
abundance: NA
v_gene: TRBV2
d_gene: NA
CDR3aa: CAVQEAPSGNTIYF
CDR3nt: TGTGCCGTTCAGGAGGCCCCCTCTGGAAACACCATATATTTT

j_gene: TRBJ2-7
len: 13
abundance: NA
v_gene: TRBV6-5
d_gene: NA
CDR3aa: CASSAPQGYEQYF
CDR3nt: TGTGCCAGCAGTGCCCCACAGGGATACGAGCAGTACTTC

j_gene: TRBJ2-2
len: 16
abundance: NA
v_gene: TRBV19
d_gene: NA
CDR3aa: CASSIGRQGNTGELFF
CDR3nt: TGTGCCAGTAGTATCGGTCGGCAGGGGAACACCGGGGAGCTGTTTTTT